The clone carrying this T cell receptor beta chain showed up many times. As to time point: newly diagnosed GD, antithyroid drugs for less than 3 months. After RNA was extracted from PBMCs, the TCR library was made from it. From each patient, nine milliliters of peripheral blood was drawn and collected into an EDTA anticoagulant tube. Arm-PCR of CDR3 regions with iRepertoire HTBI primers generated TCR beta libraries. TCRdb ran MiXCR on the multiplex PCR reads and lists one entry per CDR3 protein. The table records about 300,000 distinct CDR3 sequences, over 15% of them present only once. The germline V gene has CDR1 SGHAT and CDR2 FQNNGV. The CDR3 contains 16 residues. Trimming removed 1 base from V and 9 bases from J, with 16 bases in between. These data belong to a study of regulatory T cells in long-lasting Graves disease.

This chain uses TRBV11-2 with TRBJ1-6, with D possibly TRBD1 on 6 matching bases. Here the sequenced sample was peripheral blood mononuclear cells (PBMCs), taken at new diagnosis, from a patient treated with antithyroid drugs. The source is a female donor with Graves disease. CDR3 amino acids: CASSLAFDRLRSPLHF. The CDR3, as DNA: TGTGCCAGCAGCTTAGCCTTCGACAGGCTACGTTCACCCCTCCACTTT.